This TCR beta chain was sequenced for a study of cytomegalovirus exposure and HLA in healthy donors. The V and J ends lost 6 bases and 0 bases respectively, with 11 bases between them. Germline V gene lookup returns CDR1 KGHSH and CDR2 LQKENI. The CDR3 spans 14 residues. Vbeta (60) and Jbeta (13) primers were used in the PCR. As handled by the study authors: In a later analysis, about 11 million of 60 million to 80 million unique beta chains occurred in at least two donors. Measured with immunoSEQ multiplex PCR; TCRdb has only the in-frame clones, and not every one. V, J and clone size were drawn from that table, and D and trimming were deduced from the DNA. The sample includes approximately 150,000 clones, about three quarters of them seen just once. In its sample, this clone was seen a few times. Its antigen is currently unknown. Findings of the study overall: The study found most TCR sequences rare, yet found some public TCRs in many donors. HLA-A and HLA-B allele assignments for most subjects were reportedly predicted accurately using TCR beta sequences.

Sequencing input: PBMCs. This clonotype was sampled from a male donor in good health and CMV-seronegative. The rearrangement links TRBV18 to TRBJ1-1; D uncertain. Written as DNA, the CDR3 is TGTGCCAGCTCCCCCCCAGTCATGAACACTGAAGCTTTCTTT. Translating it yields CASSPPVMNTEAFF.